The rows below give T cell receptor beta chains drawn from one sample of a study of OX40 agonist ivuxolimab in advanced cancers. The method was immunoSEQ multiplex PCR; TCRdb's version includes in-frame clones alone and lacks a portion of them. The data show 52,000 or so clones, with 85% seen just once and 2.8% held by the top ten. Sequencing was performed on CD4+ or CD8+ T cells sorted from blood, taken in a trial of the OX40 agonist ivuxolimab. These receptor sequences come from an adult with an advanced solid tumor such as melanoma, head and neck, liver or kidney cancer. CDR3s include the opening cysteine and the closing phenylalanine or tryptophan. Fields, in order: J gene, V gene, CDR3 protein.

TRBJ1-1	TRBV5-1	CASSNGQGGEAFF
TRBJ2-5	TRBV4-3	CASSQTSQETQYF
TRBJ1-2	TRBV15	CATSRGGQGNYGYTF
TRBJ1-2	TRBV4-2	CASSQDGVGTARGYTF
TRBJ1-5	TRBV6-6	CASSYGLGQPQHF
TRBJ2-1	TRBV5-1	CASSLGLGSYNEQFF
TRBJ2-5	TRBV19	CASSNDRVETQYF
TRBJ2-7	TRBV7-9	CASSLTGTRFYEQYF
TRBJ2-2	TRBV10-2	CANPRPGNTGELFF
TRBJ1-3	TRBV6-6	CASSYTTGGGNTIYF
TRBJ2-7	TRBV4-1	CASSRTRGERQYF
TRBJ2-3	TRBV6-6	CASSPQADTQYF
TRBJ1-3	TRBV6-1	CASRWDSSGNTIYF
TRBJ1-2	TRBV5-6	CASSLRTGIPNGYTF
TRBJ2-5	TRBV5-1	CASSKLGETQYF
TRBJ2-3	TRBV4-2	CASSQHPGTSGGYTDTQYF
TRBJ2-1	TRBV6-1	CASSEGRYRGLEDEQFF
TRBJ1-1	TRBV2	CASSGDMNTEAFF
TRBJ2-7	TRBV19	CASRGGERGSEQYF
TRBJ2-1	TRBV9	CASAPGGDNYNEQFF
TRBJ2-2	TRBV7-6	CASSKRIRGLGNTGELFF
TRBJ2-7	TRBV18	CASSPRQGGGEQYF
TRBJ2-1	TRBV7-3	CASSTSGSNEQFF
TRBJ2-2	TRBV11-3	CASSWVAGAGELFF
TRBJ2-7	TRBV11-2	CASSFGLFVSYEQYF
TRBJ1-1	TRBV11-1	CASSLGGYAEAFF
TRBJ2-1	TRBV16	CASSQSSRDGEQFF
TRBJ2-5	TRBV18	CASSPLSSGEKTQYF
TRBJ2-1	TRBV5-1	CASSLASGGAYNEQFF